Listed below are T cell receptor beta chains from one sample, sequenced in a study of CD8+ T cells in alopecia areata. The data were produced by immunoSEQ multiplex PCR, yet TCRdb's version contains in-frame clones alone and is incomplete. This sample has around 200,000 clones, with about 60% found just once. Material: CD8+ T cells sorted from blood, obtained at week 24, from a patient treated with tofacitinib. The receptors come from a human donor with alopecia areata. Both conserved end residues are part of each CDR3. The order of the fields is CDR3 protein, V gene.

CASSLTGSNEQYF,TRBV5-1
CATPGGRGNEQFF,TRBV2
CAWSEVRFNEKLFF,TRBV30
CAWRTGGPEQYF,TRBV30
CATSKGDRGRGQPQHF,TRBV15
CASSGRAFSPLHF,TRBV7-9
CSVAGGITDTQYF,TRBV29-1
CASSLDTNQPQHF,TRBV5-1
CASGLVPGKVGNIQYF,TRBV12-5
CSVAGTDYGYTF,TRBV29-1
CSVEPDRGTEGYTF,TRBV29-1
CASSPPQGMNTEAFF,TRBV7-6
CASSSRTGMNEKLFF,TRBV9
CASSEATYGYTF,TRBV6-6
CASSVGTSKETQYF,TRBV2
CASSMDREYYGYTF,TRBV5-4
CASALGRAEETQYF,TRBV12-5
CAWRGVGNSPLHF,TRBV30
CASSPRTSAYEQYF,TRBV9
CSVIRTGPYEQYF,TRBV29-1
CASGFWTGRNTEAFF,TRBV12-5
CASSQETSSFREQYF,TRBV4-1
CASSFYRNDEAFF,TRBV7-9
CASSLSRQGGNTIYF,TRBV27
CSVEDRPQETQYF,TRBV29-1
CSVEGTSGVYNEQFF,TRBV29-1
CASSLGGSGIRYEQYF,TRBV7-9
CASSPDRANTEAFF,TRBV5-6
CASSGVNYEQYF,TRBV9
CASSQDEDTEAFF,TRBV4-1
CASSFGPEQFF,TRBV7-9
CASSTWSGEGGYTF,TRBV7-9
CSVVSEGLIYEQYF,TRBV29-1
CASLVGNEQYF,TRBV25-1
CAWSPLNYGYTF,TRBV30
CASSSETSGYTF,TRBV7-9
CASSANGRDTDTQYF,TRBV9
CASSFGTTAGETQYF,TRBV5-6
CASSHPLAGGTGELFF,TRBV7-9
CASSSGDGAAQPQHF,TRBV19
CASSPRETGSGNYGYTF,TRBV4-1
CASSLSGGADTQYF,TRBV6-6
CATSSGGTNEQFF,TRBV13
CASSDRYNEQFF,TRBV25-1
CASSSLLRGNNEQFF,TRBV7-9
CSGRQGDYGYTF,TRBV29-1
CASSSAGGQETQYF,TRBV6-5
CASSLWTDNQPQHF,TRBV28
CAWSVLYEQYF,TRBV30
CASSSRLMADTGELFF,TRBV7-6
CASSHRDRGYEQYF,TRBV27
CASSRGQNDQPQHF,TRBV13
CASSPTVGDPNTGELFF,TRBV9
CASSLVSSSGTQYF,TRBV7-9
CSVARNYGYTF,TRBV29-1